This is a list of T cell receptor beta chains from one sample in a study of cytomegalovirus exposure and HLA in healthy donors. Using immunoSEQ multiplex PCR, the repertoire was profiled, and TCRdb retains in-frame clones only, with some absent. The sample lists 150,000 to 200,000 clones; 75% to 85% were seen once. Specimen: PBMCs. These receptors originate from a man aged 25 to 45 in good health and CMV-seropositive. The CDR3 runs from the conserved cysteine through the conserved F or W.

j_call	v_call	cdr3_length	cdr3_aa
TRBJ1-2	TRBV6-5	14	CASRATGEGYGYTF
TRBJ2-1	TRBV19	16	CASSTPGLAGANEQFF
TRBJ2-1	TRBV4-1	15	CASSLSGGAGNEQFF
TRBJ1-2	TRBV27	16	CASSFRDRLLNYGYTF
-	TRBV5-1	14	CASSLEGRGHEQYF
TRBJ2-5	TRBV6-1	16	CASSVPGQGFRETQYF
TRBJ2-7	TRBV28	11	CASSSQPEQYF
TRBJ2-2	TRBV4-3	13	CASSQTATGELFF
TRBJ2-3	TRBV5-6	13	CASSGWGRDTQYF
TRBJ2-3	TRBV4-1	16	CASSQDPTGSLDTQYF
TRBJ1-1	TRBV6-5	15	CASSLDRVVNTEAFF
TRBJ2-7	TRBV4-2	14	CASRGAGTLDEQYF
TRBJ1-5	TRBV27	13	CASRARGNQPQHF
TRBJ2-7	TRBV7-9	16	CASSPDEDRGDYEQYF
TRBJ2-5	TRBV7-3	17	CASSLMGLAGKQETQYF
TRBJ2-1	TRBV9	17	CASSPRTSGSSYNEQFF
TRBJ2-1	TRBV9	14	CASSVGWGGNEQFF
TRBJ1-4	TRBV5-8	15	CASSLDQGFGEKLFF
TRBJ2-3	TRBV9	15	CASSPGGIRTDTQYF
TRBJ1-5	TRBV6-1	14	CASSPGNGNQPQHF
TRBJ1-1	TRBV27	14	CASSPLGQNTEAFF
TRBJ2-2	TRBV28	15	CASSFEDRVTGELFF
TRBJ1-5	TRBV5-3	14	CARSLETRGQPQHF
TRBJ2-7	TRBV14	15	CASSVTGSQGYEQYF
TRBJ2-7	TRBV12-2	16	CASRLGRGGQGREQYF
TRBJ2-1	TRBV11-3	18	CASSLGWTSGGGLREQFF
TRBJ1-2	TRBV9	16	CASSPPEGQSLYGYTF
TRBJ2-7	TRBV11-2	16	CASSLVTSGSNYEQYF
TRBJ1-5	TRBV19	16	CASSIRDRDYNQPQHF
TRBJ2-7	TRBV27	15	CASRRLAARRDEQYF
TRBJ1-5	TRBV27	14	CASSLRGSNQPQHF
TRBJ2-7	TRBV5-6	14	CASSLSGIAYEQYF